The 8 T cell receptor beta chains in this list originate from one sample, sequenced in a study of cytomegalovirus exposure and HLA in healthy donors. PCR primers comprised 60 Vbeta and 13 Jbeta primers. Assay used: immunoSEQ multiplex PCR; TCRdb lists only in-frame clones, some missing. The sample contains under 150,000 clones, 79% of which appear only once. The sample consisted of PBMCs. The receptors were gathered from a man aged 25-40 years in good health and CMV-seropositive.

CDR3 DNA sequence: TGCAGCGTTGTCCACCGGGGGGCCTACGAGCAGTACTTC. As protein: CSVVHRGAYEQYF. The chain is built from TRBV29-1 and TRBJ2-7; 7 bases agree with TRBD2. The CDR3 is 13 amino acids. Germline trimming cut 4 bases from V and 2 bases from J; bases unmatched to any gene: 5. The germline CDR1 and CDR2 sequences are SQVTM and ANQGSEA.

This clone has just one count. The chain links TRBV5-1 to TRBJ2-5, with 10 positions matching TRBD2. Per germline, CDR1 SGHRS and CDR2 YFSETQ. This CDR3 has 19 amino acids. The V and J ends lost 1 base and 2 bases, in that order; junction bases with no gene match: 14. CDR3 protein: CASSLPTMKTSGLQETQYF. The DNA for the CDR3 is TGCGCCAGCAGCTTGCCTACGATGAAGACTAGCGGGCTACAAGAGACCCAGTACTTC.

The chain combines TRBV29-1 with TRBJ2-7, with D maybe TRBD2 (5 bases). The CDR3 has 12 residues. The V gene lost 7 bases and the J gene lost 5 bases, with 15 bases spanning the gap. Germline V lookup: CDR1 SQVTM, CDR2 ANQGSEA. The CDR3 sequence is CSADGSSNEQYF. The DNA of the CDR3 is TGCAGCGCCGACGGTTCTAGCAACGAGCAGTACTTC.

This clone showed up just once. J is TRBJ2-7 and V is TRBV27; 13 nucleotides align to TRBD2. CDR1 is MNHEY and CDR2 is SMNVEV in the germline V gene (reference sequence). The CDR3 runs 19 residues. V lost 0 bases, J lost 3 bases, and 11 bases stayed unmatched. The CDR3 reads CASSLSPRTSGSPSYEQYF. The CDR3 bases are TGTGCCAGCAGTTTATCCCCGAGGACTAGCGGGAGTCCTAGCTACGAGCAGTACTTC.

This sequence joins TRBV4-2 and TRBJ2-5; the match to TRBD2 covers 7 bases. Looked up from germline, CDR1 is LGHNA and CDR2 is YNFKEQ. CDR3 length: 13 amino acids. The J segment lost 2 bases and the V segment lost 4 bases, leaving 1 base of the junction unmatched. CDR3 coding DNA: TGTGCCAGCAGCCTGGGACTACAAGAGACCCAGTACTTC. Translated: CASSLGLQETQYF.

This clone was observed a few times. The CDR3 DNA reads as TGTGCCTGGAGTGTACGGGATGCCGGGGAGCTGTTTTTT. Translating gives CAWSVRDAGELFF. This chain links TRBV30 with TRBJ2-2, with D perhaps TRBD2 (5 bases). The CDR3 extends over 13 amino acids. V was cut by 0 bases and J by 6 bases, with 8 bases left in between. Per germline, CDR1 GTSNPN and CDR2 SVGIG (reference sequence).

This rearrangement joins TRBV5-4 to TRBJ2-2; TRBD1 matches at 10 bases. The CDR3 has 16 amino acids. Germline V gives CDR1 SGHNT, CDR2 YYREEE (reference sequence). V lost 0 bases, J lost 6 bases, and 5 bases stayed unmatched. CDR3 amino acids: CASSLGGTGVAGELFF. CDR3 coding DNA: TGTGCCAGCAGCTTGGGAGGGACAGGGGTGGCCGGGGAGCTGTTTTTT.

There are many counts of this clone. The chain is built from TRBV4-1 and TRBJ2-1; D perhaps matches TRBD2 (5 bases). The germline V gene encodes CDR1 MGHRA and CDR2 YSYEKL. The CDR3 consists of 17 residues. V was trimmed by 4 bases and J by 0 bases, leaving 16 bases between them. The CDR3 DNA sequence: TGCGCCAGCAGCCCATTGGGAGCCCAGAGCTCCTACAATGAGCAGTTCTTC. It encodes CASSPLGAQSSYNEQFF.